The clone carrying this T cell receptor beta chain was detected ten times or more. Its antigen is undetermined. Pooled in the analysis were second doses at about 4 or about 12 weeks. This sample was taken from a study of T cell responses to AZD1222 COVID-19 vaccine. This table comes from immunoSEQ multiplex PCR, and its TCRdb copy is limited to in-frame clones, with some not included. The sample holds around 120,000 clones, about 92% seen once. Germline CDR1 SQVTM, CDR2 ANQGSEA. The CDR3 totals 10 residues. With 6 bases removed from V and 7 bases from J, the gap between germline ends came to 9 bases. Points from the study as a whole: Dominant at 160-218 and 743-854, vaccine-associated CD4 TCRs also spanned spike. Repertoires in all cases were sampled only once the peak T cell response had passed. Donors were chiefly white British, with a greater number of females, and clonal diversity was perhaps underestimated.

The specimen comprised peripheral blood, sampled 28 days after the second AZD1222 dose. The rearrangement joins TRBV29-1 to TRBJ1-2; no clear D gene. The receptor comes from an adult who received the AZD1222 COVID-19 vaccine. This CDR3 reads CSVETGGYTF. As DNA, the CDR3 is TGCAGCGTGGAGACTGGTGGCTACACCTTC.